This entry concerns a single TCR beta chain. The CDR3 runs to 15 residues. Per germline, CDR1 SNHLY and CDR2 FYNNEI. The junction had 9 bases not matched to a gene; V was cut back by 4 bases and J by 7 bases. These data come from a study of T cell changes during pregnancy in multiple sclerosis. Clones were sequenced by immunoSEQ multiplex PCR, and TCRdb holds only the in-frame ones, with some missing. This table has tens of thousands of clones, 85% to 95% appearing once. The specimen was CD4+ T cells from peripheral blood mononuclear cells, collected after pregnancy. The chain uses TRBV2 and TRBJ1-4; 7 bases match TRBD1. This TCR came from a female donor with multiple sclerosis, enrolled in a pregnancy study. CDR3 sequence: CASSAEGANGEKLFF. In DNA, the CDR3 is TGTGCCAGCAGTGCTGAGGGGGCGAACGGTGAAAAACTGTTTTTT.